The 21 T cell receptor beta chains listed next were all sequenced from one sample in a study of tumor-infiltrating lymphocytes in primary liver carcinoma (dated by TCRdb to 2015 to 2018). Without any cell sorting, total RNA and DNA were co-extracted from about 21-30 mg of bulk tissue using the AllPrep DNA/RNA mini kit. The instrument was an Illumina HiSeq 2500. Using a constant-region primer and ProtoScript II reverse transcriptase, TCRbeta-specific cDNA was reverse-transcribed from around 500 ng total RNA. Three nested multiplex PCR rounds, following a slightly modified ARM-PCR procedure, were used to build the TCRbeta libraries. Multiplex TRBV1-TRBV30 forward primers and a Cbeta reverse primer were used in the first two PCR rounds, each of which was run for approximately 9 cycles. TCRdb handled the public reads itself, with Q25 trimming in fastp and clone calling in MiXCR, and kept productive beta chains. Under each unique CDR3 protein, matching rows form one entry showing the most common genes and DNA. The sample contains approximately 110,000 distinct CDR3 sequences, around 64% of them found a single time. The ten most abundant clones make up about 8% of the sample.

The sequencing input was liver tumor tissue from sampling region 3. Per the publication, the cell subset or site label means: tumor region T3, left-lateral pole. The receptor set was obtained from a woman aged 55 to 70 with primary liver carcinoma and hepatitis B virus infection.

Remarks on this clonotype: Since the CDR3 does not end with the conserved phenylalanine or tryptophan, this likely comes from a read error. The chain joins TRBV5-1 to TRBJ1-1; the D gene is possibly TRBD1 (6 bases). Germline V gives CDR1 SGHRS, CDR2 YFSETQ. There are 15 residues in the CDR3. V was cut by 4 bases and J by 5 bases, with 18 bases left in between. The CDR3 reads CASSVEVGTRTEAFI. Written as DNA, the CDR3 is TGCGCCAGCAGCGTGGAGGTTGGGACAAGGACTGAAGCTTTCATT.

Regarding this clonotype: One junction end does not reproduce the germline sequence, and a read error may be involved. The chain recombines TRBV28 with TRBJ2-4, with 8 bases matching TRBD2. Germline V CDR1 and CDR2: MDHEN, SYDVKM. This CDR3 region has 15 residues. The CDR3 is CGSSSPQAGDNIQYF. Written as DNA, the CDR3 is TGTGGCAGCAGTTCCCCCCAAGCGGGAGACAACATTCAGTACTTC.

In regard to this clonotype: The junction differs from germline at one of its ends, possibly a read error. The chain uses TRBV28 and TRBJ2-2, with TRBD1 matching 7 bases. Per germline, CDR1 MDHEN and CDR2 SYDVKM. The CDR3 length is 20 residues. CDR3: CPSSCRRGRRTDMNTGELFF. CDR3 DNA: TGTCCCAGCAGTTGTAGAAGGGGGCGGCGGACGGACATGAACACCGGGGAGCTGTTTTTT.

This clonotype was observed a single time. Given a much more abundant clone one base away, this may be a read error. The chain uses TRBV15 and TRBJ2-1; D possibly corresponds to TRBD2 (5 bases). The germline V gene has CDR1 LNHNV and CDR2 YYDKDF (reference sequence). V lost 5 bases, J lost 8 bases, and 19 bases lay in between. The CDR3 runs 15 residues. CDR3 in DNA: TGTGCCACCAGCTCCATAGAAACTAGTCTCTATGAGCAGTTCTTC. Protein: CATSSIETSLYEQFF.

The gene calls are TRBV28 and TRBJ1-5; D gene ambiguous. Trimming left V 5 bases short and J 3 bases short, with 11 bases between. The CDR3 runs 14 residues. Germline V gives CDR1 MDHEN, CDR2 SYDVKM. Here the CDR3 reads CASSQDGNNQPQHF. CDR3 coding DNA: TGTGCCAGCAGTCAGGATGGGAACAATCAGCCCCAGCATTTT.

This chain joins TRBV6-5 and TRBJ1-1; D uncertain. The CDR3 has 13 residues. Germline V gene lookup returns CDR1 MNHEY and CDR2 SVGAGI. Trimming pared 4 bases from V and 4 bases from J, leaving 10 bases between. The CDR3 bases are TGTGCCAGCAGTTTGAGCCCATTCACTGAAGCTTTCTTT. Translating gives CASSLSPFTEAFF.

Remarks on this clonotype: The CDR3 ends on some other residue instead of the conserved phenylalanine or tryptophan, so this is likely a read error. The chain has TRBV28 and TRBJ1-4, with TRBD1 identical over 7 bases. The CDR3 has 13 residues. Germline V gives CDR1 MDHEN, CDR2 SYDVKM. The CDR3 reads CTTLRQGNEKLFI. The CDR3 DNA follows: TGTACCACCCTTAGACAGGGTAATGAAAAACTGTTTATT.

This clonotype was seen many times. The DNA for the CDR3 is TGTGCCAGCAGGCGATTGGGGAACACCGGGGAGCTGTTTTTT. Its translation is CASRRLGNTGELFF. The chain links TRBV6-5 to TRBJ2-2; D unclear. Germline assignment: CDR1 MNHEY and CDR2 SVGAGI. Trimming removed 6 bases from V and 1 base from J, with 9 bases in between. The CDR3 sequence is 14 residues long.

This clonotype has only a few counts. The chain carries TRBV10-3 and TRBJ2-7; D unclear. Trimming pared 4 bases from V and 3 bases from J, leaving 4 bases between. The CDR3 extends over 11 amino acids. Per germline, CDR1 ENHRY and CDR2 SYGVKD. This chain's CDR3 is CAISGNYEQYF. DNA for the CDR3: TGTGCCATCAGTGGGAACTACGAGCAGTACTTC.

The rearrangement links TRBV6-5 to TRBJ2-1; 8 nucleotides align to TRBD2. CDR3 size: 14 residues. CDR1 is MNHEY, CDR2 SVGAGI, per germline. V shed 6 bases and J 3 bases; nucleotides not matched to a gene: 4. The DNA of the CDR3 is TGTGCCAGCAGGGGACTAGGGGGCTACAATGAGCAGTTCTTC. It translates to CASRGLGGYNEQFF.

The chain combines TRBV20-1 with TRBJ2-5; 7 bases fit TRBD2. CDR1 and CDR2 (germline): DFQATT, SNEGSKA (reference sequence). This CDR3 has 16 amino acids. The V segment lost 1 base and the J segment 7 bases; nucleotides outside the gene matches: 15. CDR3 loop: CSARAASRAGPGTQYF. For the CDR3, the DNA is TGCAGTGCTAGAGCCGCCTCTCGAGCGGGGCCAGGGACCCAGTACTTC.

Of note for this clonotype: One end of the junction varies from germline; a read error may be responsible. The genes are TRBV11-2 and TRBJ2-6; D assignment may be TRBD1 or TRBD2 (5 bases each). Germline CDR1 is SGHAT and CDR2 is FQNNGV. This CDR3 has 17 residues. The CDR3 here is CASSPDLGTLEANVMTF. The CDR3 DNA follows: TGTGCCAGCAGCCCTGACCTCGGGACGCTGGAGGCCAACGTCATGACTTTC.

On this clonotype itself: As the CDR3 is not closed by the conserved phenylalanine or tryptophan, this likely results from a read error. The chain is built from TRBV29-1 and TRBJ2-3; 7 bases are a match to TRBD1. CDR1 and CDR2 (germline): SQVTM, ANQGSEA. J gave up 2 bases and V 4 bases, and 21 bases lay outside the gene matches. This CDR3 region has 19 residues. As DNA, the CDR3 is TGCAGCGTTGCAAGCCGGGACAGCCGACACATCCAACACACAGATACGCAGTATCAT. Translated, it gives CSVASRDSRHIQHTDTQYH.

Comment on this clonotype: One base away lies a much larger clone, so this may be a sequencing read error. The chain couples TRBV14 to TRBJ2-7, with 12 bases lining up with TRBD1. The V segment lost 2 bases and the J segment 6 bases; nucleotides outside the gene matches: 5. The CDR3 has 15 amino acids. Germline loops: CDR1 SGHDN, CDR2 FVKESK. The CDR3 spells CASSQRGQGASEQYF. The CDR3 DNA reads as TGTGCCAGCAGCCAACGGGGACAGGGGGCGTCCGAGCAGTACTTC.

The chain's CDR3 is CASSPRVDNQPQHF. CDR3 coding DNA: TGTGCCAGCAGTCCGAGGGTTGACAATCAGCCCCAGCATTTT. The chain couples TRBV6-5 to TRBJ1-5; no definite D call. CDR1 and CDR2 (germline): MNHEY, SVGAGI. There are 14 residues in the CDR3. V was trimmed by 5 bases and J by 3 bases, leaving 11 bases between them.

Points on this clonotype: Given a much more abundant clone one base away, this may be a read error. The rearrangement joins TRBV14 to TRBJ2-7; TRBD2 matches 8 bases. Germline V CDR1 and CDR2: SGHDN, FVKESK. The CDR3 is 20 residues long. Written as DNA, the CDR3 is TGTGCCAGCAGCCAAGAAGGAAGCGGGAGCCTGAAGAGTCGTTCATACGACCAGTACTTC. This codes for CASSQEGSGSLKSRSYDQYF.

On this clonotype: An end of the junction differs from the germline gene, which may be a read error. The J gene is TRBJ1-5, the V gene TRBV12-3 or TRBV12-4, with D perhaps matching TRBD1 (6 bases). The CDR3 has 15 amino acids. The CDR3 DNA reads TGTGCCAGCAGCCCAACAGGGAATGGCAATCAGCCCCAGCACTTT. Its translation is CASSPTGNGNQPQHF.

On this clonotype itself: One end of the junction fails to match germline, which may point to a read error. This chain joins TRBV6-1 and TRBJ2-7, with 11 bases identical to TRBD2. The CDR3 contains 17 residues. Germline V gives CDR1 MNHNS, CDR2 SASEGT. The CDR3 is CTSCERAPSGRITEQYF. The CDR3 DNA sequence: TGTACCAGCTGTGAAAGAGCTCCTAGCGGGAGGATTACCGAGCAGTACTTC.

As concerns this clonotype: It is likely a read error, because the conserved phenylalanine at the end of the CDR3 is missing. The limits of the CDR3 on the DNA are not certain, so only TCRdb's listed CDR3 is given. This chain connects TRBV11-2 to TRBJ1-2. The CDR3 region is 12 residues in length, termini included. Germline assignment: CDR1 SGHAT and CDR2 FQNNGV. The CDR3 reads CDSSLEWYGYAS.

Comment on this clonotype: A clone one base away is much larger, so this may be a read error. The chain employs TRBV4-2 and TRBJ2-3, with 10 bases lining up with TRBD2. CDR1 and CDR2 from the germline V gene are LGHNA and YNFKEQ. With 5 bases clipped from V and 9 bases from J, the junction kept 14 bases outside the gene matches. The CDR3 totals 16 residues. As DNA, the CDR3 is TGTGCCAGCAGCGCTACCCGGACTAGCGGACTTAACACGCAGTATTTT. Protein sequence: CASSATRTSGLNTQYF.

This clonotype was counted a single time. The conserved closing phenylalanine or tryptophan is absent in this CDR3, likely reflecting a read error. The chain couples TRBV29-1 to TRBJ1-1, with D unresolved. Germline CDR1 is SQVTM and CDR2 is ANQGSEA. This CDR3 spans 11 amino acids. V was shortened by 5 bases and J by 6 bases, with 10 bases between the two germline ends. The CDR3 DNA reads TGCAGCGTTCGTGTGGGTTCTGAAGCTTTCCTT. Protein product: CSVRVGSEAFL.